The clone carrying this T cell receptor (beta chain) showed up just a few times. In the original analysis: Reference gene primer amplification gave estimated nucleated cell counts. Using immunoSEQ multiplex PCR, the repertoire was profiled, and TCRdb retains in-frame clones only, with some absent. From that table come the V and J calls and clone size; the DNA was used to work out D and trimming. The table has tens of thousands of clones, over 75% seen once. Trimming at V came to 8 bases and at J to 4 bases, leaving 2 bases not matched to a gene. Per germline, CDR1 MDHEN and CDR2 SYDVKM. CDR3 length: 13 residues. The data were obtained in a study of blood T cell repertoires in COVID-19. Turning to the study itself: From the United States, Italy and Spain came samples of acute and convalescent COVID-19. Nucleic acid was either cDNA or gDNA, and it came from T cells, B-cell-depleted T cells, or PBMCs.

The rearrangement joins TRBV28 to TRBJ1-6, with TRBD1 matching over 7 bases. Input material: peripheral blood. This TCR was sampled from a human donor in a cohort sampled during active COVID-19. Here the CDR3 reads CASRGQYNSPLHF. CDR3 sequence (DNA): TGTGCCAGCCGGGGACAGTATAATTCACCCCTCCACTTT.